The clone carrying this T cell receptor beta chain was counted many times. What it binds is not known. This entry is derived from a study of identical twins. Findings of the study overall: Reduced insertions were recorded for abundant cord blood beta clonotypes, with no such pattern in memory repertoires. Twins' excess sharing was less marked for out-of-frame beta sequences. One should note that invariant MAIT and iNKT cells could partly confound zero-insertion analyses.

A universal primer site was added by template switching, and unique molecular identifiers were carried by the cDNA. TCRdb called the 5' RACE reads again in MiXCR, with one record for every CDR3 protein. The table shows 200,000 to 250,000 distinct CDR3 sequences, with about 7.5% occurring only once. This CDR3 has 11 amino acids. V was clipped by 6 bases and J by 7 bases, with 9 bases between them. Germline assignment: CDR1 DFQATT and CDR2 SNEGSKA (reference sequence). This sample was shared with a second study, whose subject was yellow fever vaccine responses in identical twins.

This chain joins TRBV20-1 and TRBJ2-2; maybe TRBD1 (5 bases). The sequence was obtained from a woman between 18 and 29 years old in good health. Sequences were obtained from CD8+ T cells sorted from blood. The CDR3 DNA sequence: TGCAGTGCCCTTAGGGGCGGGGAGCTGTTTTTT. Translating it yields CSALRGGELFF.